This TCR beta chain was captured in a study of blood T cell repertoires in COVID-19. Data came from immunoSEQ multiplex PCR; TCRdb stores just in-frame clones and leaves some out. The sample records under 40,000 clones, roughly nine tenths being singletons. This CDR3 region has 20 residues. With 0 bases clipped from V and 0 bases from J, the junction kept 12 bases outside the gene matches. The germline V gene has CDR1 SGHAT and CDR2 FQNNGV. The chain is built from TRBV11-2 and TRBJ2-4, with TRBD1 identical over 9 bases. This TCR was sampled from an elderly woman with active or convalescent COVID-19. The sample was peripheral blood. CDR3 sequence: CASSLDSGQGPKPAKNIQYF. The CDR3 DNA follows: TGTGCCAGCAGCTTAGACTCCGGACAGGGGCCAAAACCAGCCAAAAACATTCAGTACTTC.